This TCR beta chain was documented in a study of T cell responses to AZD1222 COVID-19 vaccine. The V and J ends lost 3 bases and 7 bases respectively, with 9 bases between them. Germline V CDR1 and CDR2: SGHDN, FVKESK. The CDR3 extends over 13 amino acids. Produced via immunoSEQ multiplex PCR; TCRdb's table is partial and in-frame only. The profile shows roughly 150,000 clones, 90% of them singletons. Here the sequenced sample was peripheral blood, taken 28 days after the second AZD1222 dose. The sequence was collected from an adult who received the AZD1222 COVID-19 vaccine. The V gene is TRBV14, the J gene TRBJ2-2; no reliable D call. CDR3 loop: CASSQEWGGELFF. CDR3 DNA sequence: TGTGCCAGCAGCCAGGAATGGGGCGGGGAGCTGTTTTTT.